This TCR beta chain was sequenced for a study of beta chain features in type 1 diabetes. Points from the study as a whole: In all four CD4+ subsets, TCRB CDR3 length was significantly, moderately reduced in type 1 diabetes.

This clone was counted between two and nine times. Its antigen is as yet unknown. All of the isolated RNA was reverse transcribed, so expressed TCRB transcripts were sequenced. Generated by immunoSEQ multiplex PCR, the TCRdb table keeps only in-frame clones and is missing some. The profile shows some 160,000 clones, 8.5% to 10% of them singletons. This CDR3 is built from 15 residues. Germline assignment: CDR1 MDHEN and CDR2 SYDVKM. After removal of 5 bases from V and 5 bases from J, the junction contained 10 bases not matched to a gene. Input material: central memory CD4+ T cells from blood. This chain links TRBV28 with TRBJ2-5, with 8 positions matching TRBD1. The receptor was isolated from a woman aged 25-40 years with type 1 diabetes. The CDR3 coding sequence is TGTGCCAGCAGTGAGCAGGGGGCCCCTTGGGAGACCCAGTACTTC. It codes for CASSEQGAPWETQYF.